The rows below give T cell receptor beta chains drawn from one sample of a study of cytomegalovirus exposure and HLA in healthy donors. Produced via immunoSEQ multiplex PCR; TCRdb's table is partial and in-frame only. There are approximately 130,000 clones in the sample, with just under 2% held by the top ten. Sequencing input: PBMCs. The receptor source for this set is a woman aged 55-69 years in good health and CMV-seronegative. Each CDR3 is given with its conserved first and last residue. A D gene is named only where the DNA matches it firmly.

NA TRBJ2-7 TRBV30 TGTGCCTGGAGCGATCACCCTCGGACTGGAACCTACGAGCAGTACTTC CAWSDHPRTGTYEQYF
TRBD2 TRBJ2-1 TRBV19 TGTGCCAGTCGAGGTGGTACTAGCGGGGGACCTAATCGCAATGAGCAGTTCTTC CASRGGTSGGPNRNEQFF
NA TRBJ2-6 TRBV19 TGTGCCAGTAGTATAGGATTGACAAAAGGGGCCAACGTCCTGACTTTC CASSIGLTKGANVLTF
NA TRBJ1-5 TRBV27 TGTGCCAGCAGCTCCCCCGGGGAGGGAAATCAGCCCCAGCATTTT CASSSPGEGNQPQHF
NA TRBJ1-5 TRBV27 TGTGCCAGCAGTTTGGCAGGGTCGTTAAGTCAGCCCCAGCATTTT CASSLAGSLSQPQHF
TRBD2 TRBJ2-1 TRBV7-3 TGTGCCAGCAGCTTAGGGAGCGGGGGGGGAACTGAGCAGTTCTTC CASSLGSGGGTEQFF
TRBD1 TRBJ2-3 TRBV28 TGTGCCAGCAGTTTATGGGGATGGGACAGGGAAGAAGGTACAGATACGCAGTATTTT CASSLWGWDREEGTDTQYF
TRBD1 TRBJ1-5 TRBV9 TGTGCCAGCAGCGTCCAGGGGGAGACCAATCAGCCCCAGCATTTT CASSVQGETNQPQHF
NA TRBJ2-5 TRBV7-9 TGTGCCAGCAGCGGAAAGGGGGGGGAGACCCAGTACTTC CASSGKGGETQYF
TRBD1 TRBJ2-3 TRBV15 TGTGCCATCCGGACAGGTAGCACAGATACGCAGTATTTT CAIRTGSTDTQYF
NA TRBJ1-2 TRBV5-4 TGTGCCAGCAGCTTGTTACAGGGTCCACCTAACTATGGCTACACCTTC CASSLLQGPPNYGYTF
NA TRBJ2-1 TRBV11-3 TGTGCCAGCAGCTTCTCAGGCTCTGCGAGTGAGCAGTTCTTC CASSFSGSASEQFF
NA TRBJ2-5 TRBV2 TGTGCCAGCAGTCTGGGTCGGAGAGAGACCCAGTACTTC CASSLGRRETQYF
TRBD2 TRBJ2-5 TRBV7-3 TGTGCCAGCAGCCAAAACGGGGGGGCTAACCAAGAGACCCAGTACTTC CASSQNGGANQETQYF
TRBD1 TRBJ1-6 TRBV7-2 TGTGCCAGCAGCTTAGCGCGGAGACAGGGGGACTCACCCCTCCACTTT CASSLARRQGDSPLHF
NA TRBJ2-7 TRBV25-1 TGTGCCAGCAGTGATCGGGTAGGCGAGCAGTACTTC CASSDRVGEQYF
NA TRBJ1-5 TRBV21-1 TGTGCCAGCAGCAAAGGAGGACAGACTTATAGCAATCAGCCCCAGCATTTT CASSKGGQTYSNQPQHF
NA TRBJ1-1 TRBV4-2 TGTGCCAGCAGCCAAGATGGACAGAACACTGAAGCTTTCTTT CASSQDGQNTEAFF
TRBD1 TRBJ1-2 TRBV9 TGTGCCAGCAGCGTAGCAGGGGGCGCTGGCAACTACGGCTACACCTTC CASSVAGGAGNYGYTF
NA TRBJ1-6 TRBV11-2 TGTGCCAGCAGCTTAATCGGAGTTAATAATTCACCCCTCCACTTT CASSLIGVNNSPLHF
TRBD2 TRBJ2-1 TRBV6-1 TGTGCCAGCAGCTCCGGGACTAGCGGGAACAATGAGCAGTTCTTC CASSSGTSGNNEQFF
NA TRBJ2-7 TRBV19 TGTGCCAGTAGTAAAAAATTAGGGGCTATCGAGCAGTACTTC CASSKKLGAIEQYF
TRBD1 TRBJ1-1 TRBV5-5 TGTGCCAGCAGCTTGGGAAATACAGGGGTTTGGGCTGAAGCTTTCTTT CASSLGNTGVWAEAFF
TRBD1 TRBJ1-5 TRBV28 TGTGCCAGCAGCCGCCTAAACAGGGGCGATCAGCCCCAGCATTTT CASSRLNRGDQPQHF
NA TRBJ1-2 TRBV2 TGTGCCAGCAGTAACCGCCCGACAGGCTTTGATGGCTACACCTTC CASSNRPTGFDGYTF
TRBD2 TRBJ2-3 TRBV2 TGTGCCAGCAGTTTGCTGAACGGGAGGGCGGGAGATACGCAGTATTTT CASSLLNGRAGDTQYF
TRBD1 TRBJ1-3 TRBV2 TGTGCCAGCATGGACAGGGGAAACACCATATATTTT CASMDRGNTIYF